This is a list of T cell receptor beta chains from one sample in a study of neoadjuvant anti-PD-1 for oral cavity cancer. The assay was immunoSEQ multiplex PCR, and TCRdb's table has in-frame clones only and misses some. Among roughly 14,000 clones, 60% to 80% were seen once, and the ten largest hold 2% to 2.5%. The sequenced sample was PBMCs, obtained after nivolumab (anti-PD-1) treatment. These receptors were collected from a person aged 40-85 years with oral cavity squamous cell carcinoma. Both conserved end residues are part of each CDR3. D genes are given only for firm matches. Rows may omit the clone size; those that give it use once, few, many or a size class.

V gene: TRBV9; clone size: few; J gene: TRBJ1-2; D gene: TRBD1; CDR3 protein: CASSLTGGYGYTF; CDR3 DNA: TGTGCCAGCAGTCTTACAGGGGGCTATGGCTACACCTTC
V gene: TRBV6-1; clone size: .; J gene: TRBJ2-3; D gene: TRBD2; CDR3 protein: CASSRERGGTDTQYF; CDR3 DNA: TGTGCCAGCAGTCGCGAGCGGGGGGGCACAGATACGCAGTATTTT
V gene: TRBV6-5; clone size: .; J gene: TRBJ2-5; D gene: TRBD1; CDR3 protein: CASSYSRGLETQYF; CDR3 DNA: TGTGCCAGCAGTTACTCCAGGGGGCTCGAGACCCAGTACTTC
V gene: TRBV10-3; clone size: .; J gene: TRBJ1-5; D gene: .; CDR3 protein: CAISEFRDSNQPQHF; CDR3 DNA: TGTGCCATCAGTGAGTTCCGGGACAGCAATCAGCCCCAGCATTTT
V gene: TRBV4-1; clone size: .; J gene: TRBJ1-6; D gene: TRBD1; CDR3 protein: CASSQTTGVYSPLHF; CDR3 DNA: TGCGCCAGCAGCCAGACGACAGGGGTATATTCACCCCTCCACTTT
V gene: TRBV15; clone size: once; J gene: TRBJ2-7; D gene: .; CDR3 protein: CATSREAAPGYEQYF; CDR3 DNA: TGTGCCACCAGCAGGGAGGCCGCTCCGGGTTACGAGCAGTACTTC
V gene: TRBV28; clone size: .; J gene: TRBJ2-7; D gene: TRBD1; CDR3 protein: CASSLLTGGHEQYF; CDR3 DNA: TGTGCCAGCAGTTTATTGACAGGGGGCCACGAGCAGTACTTC
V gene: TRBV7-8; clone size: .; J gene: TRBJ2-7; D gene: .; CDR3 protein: CASSFYLGEQYF; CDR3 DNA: TGTGCCAGCAGCTTTTACCTGGGGGAGCAGTACTTC
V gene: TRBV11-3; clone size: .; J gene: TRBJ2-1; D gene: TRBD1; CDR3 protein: CASSLEGQGYNEQFF; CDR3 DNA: TGTGCCAGCAGCTTAGAGGGACAGGGCTACAATGAGCAGTTCTTC
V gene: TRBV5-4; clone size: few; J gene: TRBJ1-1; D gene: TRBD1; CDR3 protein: CASRFGQANTEAFF; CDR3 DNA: TGTGCCAGCAGGTTCGGACAGGCGAACACTGAAGCTTTCTTT
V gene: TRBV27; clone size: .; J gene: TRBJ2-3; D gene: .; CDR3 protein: CASSGFLVPRTDTQYF; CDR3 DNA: TGTGCCAGCAGTGGGTTTCTCGTGCCCCGCACAGATACGCAGTATTTT
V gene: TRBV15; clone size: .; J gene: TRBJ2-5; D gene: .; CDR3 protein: CATSRDIETQYF; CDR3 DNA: TGTGCCACCAGCAGAGATATAGAGACCCAGTACTTC
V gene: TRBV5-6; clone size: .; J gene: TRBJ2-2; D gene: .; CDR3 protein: CASSLTTPANTGELFF; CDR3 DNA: TGTGCCAGCAGCTTGACTACACCCGCCAACACCGGGGAGCTGTTTTTT
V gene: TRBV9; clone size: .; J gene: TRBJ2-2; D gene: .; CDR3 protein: CASSVERTWRGGELFF; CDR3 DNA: TGTGCCAGCAGCGTAGAAAGGACTTGGAGGGGTGGGGAGCTGTTTTTT
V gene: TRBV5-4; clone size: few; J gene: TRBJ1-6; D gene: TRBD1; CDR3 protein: CASSSGTVGSPLHF; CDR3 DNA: TGTGCCAGCAGCTCCGGGACAGTGGGTTCACCCCTCCACTTT
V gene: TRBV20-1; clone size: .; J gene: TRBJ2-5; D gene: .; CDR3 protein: CSGQVAETQYF; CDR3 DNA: TGCAGTGGTCAGGTAGCAGAGACCCAGTACTTC
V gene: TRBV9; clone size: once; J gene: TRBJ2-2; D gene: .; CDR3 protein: CASSVEALLGGELFF; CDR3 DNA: TGTGCCAGCAGCGTAGAGGCTCTCCTCGGCGGGGAGCTGTTTTTT
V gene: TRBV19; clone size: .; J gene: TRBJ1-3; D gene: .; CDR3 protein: CASSDTGNTIYF; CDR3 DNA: TGTGCCAGTAGTGACACGGGAAACACCATATATTTT
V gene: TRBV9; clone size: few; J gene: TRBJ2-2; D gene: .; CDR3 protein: CASSKTGDRTGELFF; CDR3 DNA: TGTGCCAGCAGCAAAACGGGAGACCGCACCGGGGAGCTGTTTTTT
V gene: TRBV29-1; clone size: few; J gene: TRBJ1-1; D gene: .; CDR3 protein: CSVEGRGQMNTEAFF; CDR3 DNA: TGCAGCGTTGAAGGACGAGGACAGATGAACACTGAAGCTTTCTTT
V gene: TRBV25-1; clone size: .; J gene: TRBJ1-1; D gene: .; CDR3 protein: CASSESVGPVAEAFF; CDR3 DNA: TGTGCCAGCAGTGAAAGTGTGGGACCTGTGGCTGAAGCTTTCTTT
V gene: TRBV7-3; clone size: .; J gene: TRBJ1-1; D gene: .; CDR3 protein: CASSKGNTEAFF; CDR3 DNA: TGTGCCAGCAGCAAGGGAAACACTGAAGCTTTCTTT
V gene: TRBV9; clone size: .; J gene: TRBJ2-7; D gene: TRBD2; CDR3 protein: CASSPGLAGGPSKDEQYF; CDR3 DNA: TGTGCCAGCAGCCCCGGACTAGCGGGAGGGCCGAGTAAAGACGAGCAGTACTTC
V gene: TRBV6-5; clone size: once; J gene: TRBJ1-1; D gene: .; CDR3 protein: CASSDWGDVQAFF; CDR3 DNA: TGTGCCAGCAGTGACTGGGGGGACGTGCAGGCTTTCTTT
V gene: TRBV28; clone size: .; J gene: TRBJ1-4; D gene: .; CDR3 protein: CASSPTGSREKLFF; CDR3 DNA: TGTGCCAGCAGTCCGACAGGATCGCGTGAAAAACTGTTTTTT
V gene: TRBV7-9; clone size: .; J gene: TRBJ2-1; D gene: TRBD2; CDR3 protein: CASSDGSGSYNEQFF; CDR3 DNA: TGTGCCAGCAGCGACGGAAGCGGGAGCTACAATGAGCAGTTCTTC
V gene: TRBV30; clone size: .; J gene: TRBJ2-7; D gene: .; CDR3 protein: CAWDDIRSYEQYF; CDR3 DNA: TGTGCCTGGGATGACATTCGCTCCTACGAGCAGTACTTC
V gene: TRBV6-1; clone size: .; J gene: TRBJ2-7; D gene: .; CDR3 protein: CASRTSSYEQYF; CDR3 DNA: TGTGCCAGCAGGACTAGTTCCTACGAGCAGTACTTC
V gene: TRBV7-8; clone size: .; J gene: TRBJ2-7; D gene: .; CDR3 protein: CASSSRRLVVEQYF; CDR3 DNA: TGTGCCAGCAGCTCTAGGAGACTAGTTGTCGAGCAGTACTTC
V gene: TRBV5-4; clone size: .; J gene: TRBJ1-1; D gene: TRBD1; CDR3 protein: CASSLPTGWAFF; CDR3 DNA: TGTGCCAGCAGCTTACCGACAGGGTGGGCTTTCTTT
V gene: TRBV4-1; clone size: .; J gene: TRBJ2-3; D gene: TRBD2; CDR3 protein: CASSPGVLAANTDTQYF; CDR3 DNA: TGCGCCAGCAGCCCTGGGGTACTAGCGGCAAACACAGATACGCAGTATTTT
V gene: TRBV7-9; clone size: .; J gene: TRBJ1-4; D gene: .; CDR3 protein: CASSLAVDAEKLFF; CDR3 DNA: TGTGCCAGCAGCTTAGCGGTAGACGCCGAAAAACTGTTTTTT
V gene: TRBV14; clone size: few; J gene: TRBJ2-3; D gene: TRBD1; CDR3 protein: CASSRDRTITDTQYF; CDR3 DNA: TGTGCCAGCAGCCGGGACAGAACTATCACAGATACGCAGTATTTT
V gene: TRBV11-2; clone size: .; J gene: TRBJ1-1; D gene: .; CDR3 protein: CASSLGRRAGGAFF; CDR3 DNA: TGTGCCAGCAGCTTAGGGCGGCGAGCGGGGGGAGCTTTCTTT
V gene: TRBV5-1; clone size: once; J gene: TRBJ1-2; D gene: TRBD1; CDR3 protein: CASSTQQGSGYTF; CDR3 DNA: TGCGCCAGCAGCACCCAACAGGGGTCTGGCTACACCTTC
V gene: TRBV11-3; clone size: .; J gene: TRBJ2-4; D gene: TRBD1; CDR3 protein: CASSLSGTGGFNIQYF; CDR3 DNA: TGTGCCAGCAGCTTATCCGGGACAGGGGGTTTCAACATTCAGTACTTC
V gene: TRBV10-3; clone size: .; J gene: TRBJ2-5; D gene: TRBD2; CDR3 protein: CATSDLGGGSETQYF; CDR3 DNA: TGTGCCACCAGTGATCTCGGGGGGGGGTCGGAGACCCAGTACTTC
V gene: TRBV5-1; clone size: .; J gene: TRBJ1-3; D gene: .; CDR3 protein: CASSTQTGPGNTIYF; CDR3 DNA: TGCGCCAGCAGCACTCAGACAGGACCTGGAAACACCATATATTTT
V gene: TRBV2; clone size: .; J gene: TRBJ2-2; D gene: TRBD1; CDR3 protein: CASRLTGTGELFF; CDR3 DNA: TGTGCCAGCAGACTGACAGGGACGGGGGAGCTGTTTTTT
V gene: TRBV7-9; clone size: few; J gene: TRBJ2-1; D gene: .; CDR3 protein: CASSPPLVRGHNEQFF; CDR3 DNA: TGTGCCAGCAGCCCGCCATTAGTTAGAGGGCACAATGAGCAGTTCTTC
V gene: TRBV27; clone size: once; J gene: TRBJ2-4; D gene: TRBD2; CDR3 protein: CASSSGLAGGENIQYF; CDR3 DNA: TGTGCCAGCAGTTCGGGACTAGCGGGAGGGGAAAACATTCAGTACTTC
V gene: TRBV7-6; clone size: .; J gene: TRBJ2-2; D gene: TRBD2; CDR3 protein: CASSPLSGRSTGELFF; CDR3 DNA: TGTGCCAGCAGCCCGCTGAGCGGGAGGAGCACCGGGGAGCTGTTTTTT
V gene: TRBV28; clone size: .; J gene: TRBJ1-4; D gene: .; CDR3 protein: CASSSDWTTNEKLFF; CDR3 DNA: TGTGCCAGCAGTTCCGACTGGACAACTAATGAAAAACTGTTTTTT
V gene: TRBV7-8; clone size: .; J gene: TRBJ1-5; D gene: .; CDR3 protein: CASSLVRDQPQHF; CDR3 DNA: TGTGCCAGCAGCTTAGTACGGGATCAGCCCCAGCATTTT
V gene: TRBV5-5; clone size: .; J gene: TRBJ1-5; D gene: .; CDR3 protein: CASSVDKSNQPQHF; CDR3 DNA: TGTGCCAGCAGCGTGGACAAGAGCAATCAGCCCCAGCATTTT
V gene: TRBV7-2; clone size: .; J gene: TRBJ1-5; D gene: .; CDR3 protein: CASSFQGTGNQPQHF; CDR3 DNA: TGTGCCAGCAGCTTCCAGGGCACCGGCAATCAGCCCCAGCATTTT
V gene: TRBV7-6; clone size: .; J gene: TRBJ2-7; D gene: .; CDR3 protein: CASSLAQVYEQYF; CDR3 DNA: TGTGCCAGCAGCTTAGCTCAGGTCTACGAGCAGTACTTC
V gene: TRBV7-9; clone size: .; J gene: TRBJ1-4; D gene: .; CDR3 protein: CASKTGVNEKLFF; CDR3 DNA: TGTGCCAGCAAGACGGGGGTTAATGAAAAACTGTTTTTT
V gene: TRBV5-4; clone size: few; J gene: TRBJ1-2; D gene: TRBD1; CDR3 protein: CASSLIGQGSYGYTF; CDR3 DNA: TGTGCCAGCAGCTTGATTGGACAGGGGAGCTATGGCTACACCTTC
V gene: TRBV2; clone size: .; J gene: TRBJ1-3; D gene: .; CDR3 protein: CASKIRDSGNTIYF; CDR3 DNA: TGTGCCAGCAAAATCAGGGACTCTGGAAACACCATATATTTT
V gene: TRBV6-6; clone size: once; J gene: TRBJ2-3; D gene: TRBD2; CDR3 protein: CASRISGGGTDTQYF; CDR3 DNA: TGTGCCAGCAGAATTAGCGGGGGAGGCACAGATACGCAGTATTTT
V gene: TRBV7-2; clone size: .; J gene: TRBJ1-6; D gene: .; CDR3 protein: CASSLARDSPLHF; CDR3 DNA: TGTGCCAGCAGCTTAGCCCGCGATTCACCCCTCCACTTT
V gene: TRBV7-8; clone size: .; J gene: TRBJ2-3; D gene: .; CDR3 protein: CASSFTGVFTDTQYF; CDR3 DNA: TGTGCCAGCAGCTTTACGGGAGTCTTCACAGATACGCAGTATTTT
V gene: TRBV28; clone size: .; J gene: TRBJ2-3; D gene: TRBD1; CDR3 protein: CASSLTRTGSTDTQYF; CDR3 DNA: TGTGCCAGCAGTTTAACCCGGACAGGGAGCACAGATACGCAGTATTTT
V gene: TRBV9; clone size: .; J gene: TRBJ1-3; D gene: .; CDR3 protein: CASSETPGAGNTIYF; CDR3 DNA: TGTGCCAGCAGCGAGACGCCAGGGGCTGGAAACACCATATATTTT
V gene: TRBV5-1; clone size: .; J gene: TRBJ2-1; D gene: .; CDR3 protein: CASSFMADNEQFF; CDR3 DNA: TGCGCCAGCAGCTTCATGGCGGACAATGAGCAGTTCTTC
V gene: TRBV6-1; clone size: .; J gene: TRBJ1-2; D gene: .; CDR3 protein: CASTKADAENYGYTF; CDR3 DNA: TGTGCCAGCACTAAGGCCGACGCCGAAAACTATGGCTACACCTTC
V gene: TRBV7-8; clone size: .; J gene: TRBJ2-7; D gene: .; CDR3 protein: CASSTRWGGSYEQYF; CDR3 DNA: TGTGCCAGCAGCACCCGGTGGGGAGGCTCCTACGAGCAGTACTTC
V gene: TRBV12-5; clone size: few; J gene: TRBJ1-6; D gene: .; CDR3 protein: CASGLFVGVSPLHF; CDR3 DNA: TGTGCTAGTGGTTTGTTTGTAGGGGTTTCACCCCTCCACTTT
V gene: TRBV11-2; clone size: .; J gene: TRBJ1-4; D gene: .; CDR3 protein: CASSMNNEKLFF; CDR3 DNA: TGTGCCAGCAGCATGAATAATGAAAAACTGTTTTTT